This T cell receptor beta chain appears in the sequencing data of a study of shared T cell receptors in the human thymus. The assay was immunoSEQ multiplex PCR, and TCRdb's table has in-frame clones only and misses some. The sample lists hundreds of thousands of clones, 70% to 90% occurring once. Germline-derived CDR1 and CDR2 are SGHRS and YFSETQ. V lost 4 bases, J lost 2 bases, and 7 bases stayed unmatched. The CDR3 covers 15 residues. Comments on this clone: This same CDR3 is encoded by further DNA sequences in the sample.

This sample was also put to use in a study of human thymus T cells. That paper notes: Donors were healthy Finnish infants having corrective surgery for congenital heart defects. In thymic and blood repertoires alike, V and J usage looked biased. Reports from related research described highly overlapping thymic repertoires among unrelated individuals.

The source material was thymocytes. The receptor was isolated from a girl under two years old with a congenital heart defect. The genes are TRBV5-1 and TRBJ1-2, with 8 nucleotides matching TRBD1. The CDR3 spells CASSLRTGINYGYTF. The CDR3 nucleotides are TGCGCCAGCAGCCTAAGGACAGGGATCAACTATGGCTACACCTTC.